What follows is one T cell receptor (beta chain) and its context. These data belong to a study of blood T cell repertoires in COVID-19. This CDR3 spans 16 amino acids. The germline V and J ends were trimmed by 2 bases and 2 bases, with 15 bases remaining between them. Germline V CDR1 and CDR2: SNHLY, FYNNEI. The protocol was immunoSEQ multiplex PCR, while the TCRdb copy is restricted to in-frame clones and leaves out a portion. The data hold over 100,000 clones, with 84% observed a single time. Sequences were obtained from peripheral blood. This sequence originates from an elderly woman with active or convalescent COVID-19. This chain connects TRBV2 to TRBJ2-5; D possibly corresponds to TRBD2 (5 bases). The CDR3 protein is CASSELVRGTQETQYF. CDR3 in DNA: TGTGCCAGCAGTGAATTAGTACGGGGTACTCAAGAGACCCAGTACTTC.